Each of the 9 T cell receptor beta chains below was sequenced from the same sample in a study of OX40 agonist ivuxolimab in advanced cancers. The protocol was immunoSEQ multiplex PCR, while the TCRdb copy is restricted to in-frame clones and leaves out a portion. The table has approximately 86,000 clones, roughly 93% seen once. The sequences come from CD4+ or CD8+ T cells sorted from blood, collected in a trial of the OX40 agonist ivuxolimab. The receptors derive from an adult with an advanced solid tumor such as melanoma, head and neck, liver or kidney cancer.

The V and J genes are TRBV7-2 and TRBJ1-3; D not resolved. V gave up 4 bases and J gave up 4 bases, with 8 bases separating them. The CDR3 has 13 amino acids. Germline CDR1 and CDR2: SGHTA and FQGNSA. This CDR3 reads CASSSGLGNTIYF. The CDR3 DNA reads as TGTGCCAGCAGCTCAGGATTGGGAAACACCATATATTTT.

The V and J genes are TRBV7-9 and TRBJ2-7, with D maybe TRBD2 (5 bases). This CDR3 region has 14 residues. Germline values: CDR1 SEHNR, CDR2 FQNEAQ (reference sequence). Trimming stripped 3 bases from V and 1 base from J, with 10 bases between. CDR3 amino acids: CASSLMSGSYEQYF. CDR3 bases: TGTGCCAGCAGCTTGATGAGCGGTTCCTACGAGCAGTACTTC.

The gene calls are TRBV5-6 and TRBJ1-2, with 10 positions matching TRBD1. The V segment lost 4 bases and the J segment 4 bases; nucleotides outside the gene matches: 7. Germline V lookup: CDR1 SGHDT, CDR2 YYEEEE. The CDR3 loop spans 15 amino acids. The CDR3 bases are TGTGCCAGCAGCGCCGGGACAGGGGCCGGCTATGGCTACACCTTC. This codes for CASSAGTGAGYGYTF.

CDR3 nucleotides: TGTGCCAGCAGTTTATCTACGGGGAACGTCTACGAGCAGTACTTC. Its translation is CASSLSTGNVYEQYF. This chain links TRBV27 with TRBJ2-7, with D maybe TRBD2 (5 bases). CDR1 is MNHEY and CDR2 is SMNVEV in the germline V gene (reference sequence). The length of the CDR3 is 15 residues. V was shortened by 0 bases and J by 3 bases, with 12 bases between the two germline ends.

The sample holds a few counts of this clone. This rearrangement joins TRBV6-5 to TRBJ1-3; D call uncertain. CDR1 MNHEY and CDR2 SVGAGI come from the germline V gene. The CDR3 spans 16 residues. V lost 4 bases and J lost 0, with 13 bases in between. The CDR3 region is CASSFQQNPSGNTIYF. CDR3 nucleotides: TGTGCCAGCAGTTTTCAACAGAATCCCTCTGGAAACACCATATATTTT.

This clone was seen a handful of times. The chain uses TRBV2 and TRBJ2-6, with D unresolved. V was pared by 8 bases and J by 0 bases, with 5 bases between. Germline CDR1 is SNHLY and CDR2 is FYNNEI. The CDR3 covers 13 residues. As DNA, the CDR3 is TGTGCCAGCGATACCTCTGGGGCCAACGTCCTGACTTTC. It translates to CASDTSGANVLTF.

The chain couples TRBV2 to TRBJ2-3; D gene ambiguous. Germline lookup yields CDR1 SNHLY and CDR2 FYNNEI. The ends were cut back, 1 base at V and 4 bases at J, with 6 bases in the middle. This CDR3 is 13 amino acids long. The CDR3 sequence: CASSEVSADTQYF. CDR3 nucleotide sequence: TGTGCCAGCAGTGAAGTTTCCGCAGATACGCAGTATTTT.

On this clone: Its ends do not fully match the called genes, so a read error is possible. The chain couples TRBV5-1 to TRBJ2-3; D ambiguous. The length of the CDR3 is 12 residues. The germline CDR1 and CDR2 sequences are SGHRS and YFSETQ. CDR3 in amino acids: CASSLDGWALDF. The CDR3 region has the DNA TGCGCCAGCAGCTTGGATGGGTGGGCCCTTGATTTT.

This sequence joins TRBV5-4 and TRBJ2-3; tentative D call: TRBD2 (7 bases). Germline-derived CDR1 and CDR2 are SGHNT and YYREEE (reference sequence). The ends were cut back, 3 bases at V and 8 bases at J, with 19 bases in the middle. This CDR3 is 15 amino acids long. Here the CDR3 reads CASSSAGGRPGTQYF. For the CDR3, the DNA is TGTGCCAGCAGCTCCGCCGGGGGGCGACCGGGTACGCAGTATTTT.